This entry concerns a single TCR beta chain. Antigen specificity is unknown. The source of the sample is a study of siplizumab effects on memory and regulatory T cells. Points from the study as a whole: A mean of about 72% of mappable alloreactive CD4+ clones were Treg-derived with siplizumab, compared with roughly 25% in controls. Proliferating siplizumab-cultured Tregs lacked confirmed suppressive function.

Per-sample assaying covered 10^5 or so TCR templates. Profiling relied on immunoSEQ multiplex PCR, and the TCRdb table lists in-frame clones only, not all of them. The table records roughly 92,000 clones, about 95% of them present only once. Sample: non-Treg CD4+ T cells sorted from blood. The clonotype comes from a human donor in good health.

CDR3 DNA: TGTGCCAGCAGCGGGAGGCAGGAAAAACTGTTTTTT. Translated, it gives CASSGRQEKLFF. The chain links TRBV7-9 to TRBJ1-4; no firm D call. Germline V lookup: CDR1 SEHNR, CDR2 FQNEAQ (reference sequence). V was pared by 5 bases and J by 8 bases, with 9 bases between. The CDR3 has 12 amino acids.